This passage covers 13 T cell receptor beta chains from one sample sequenced in a study of blood T cell repertoires in COVID-19. Measured with immunoSEQ multiplex PCR; TCRdb has only the in-frame clones, and not every one. Of 45,000 or so clones in the sample, 82% are singletons; the top ten hold over 12%. Input material: peripheral blood. These receptors came from a human donor in a cohort sampled during active COVID-19.

This clone showed up just a few times. J is TRBJ1-3 and V is TRBV7-2; no clear D gene. V was trimmed by 5 bases and J by 0 bases, leaving 14 bases between them. CDR3 length: 16 residues. The V gene's germline CDR1 is SGHTA and CDR2 FQGNSA. The CDR3 region is CASSPQPGFSGNTIYF. For the CDR3, the DNA is TGTGCCAGCAGCCCCCAACCGGGTTTCTCTGGAAACACCATATATTTT.

V is TRBV15 and J is TRBJ2-5; 8 positions agree with TRBD2. With 1 base clipped from V and 5 bases from J, the junction kept 9 bases outside the gene matches. Per the germline V gene, CDR1 is LNHNV and CDR2 is YYDKDF (reference sequence). CDR3 length: 16 residues. CDR3 DNA: TGTGCCACCAGCAGAGGGGGGGGAGCGGGGGTGGAGACCCAGTACTTC. Protein product: CATSRGGGAGVETQYF.

The chain combines TRBV19 with TRBJ2-2, with 9 positions matching TRBD1. The ends lost 5 bases at V and 7 bases at J; junction bases unmatched: 11. The CDR3 extends over 16 amino acids. Germline lookup yields CDR1 LNHDA and CDR2 SQIVND (reference sequence). The CDR3, as DNA: TGTGCCAGTAGTCGCCGGGACAGGGTTTCGGGCGGGGAGCTGTTTTTT. This sequence encodes CASSRRDRVSGGELFF.

The J gene is TRBJ2-7, the V gene TRBV10-2; 7 bases line up with TRBD2. This CDR3 has 15 residues. Germline lookup yields CDR1 WSHSY and CDR2 SAAADI. V lost 0 bases, J lost 5 bases, and 7 bases stayed unmatched. Written as DNA, the CDR3 is TGCGCCAGCAGTGAGTCAGAACTAGCGTTCCACGAGCAGTACTTC. Translated: CASSESELAFHEQYF.

The gene calls are TRBV28 and TRBJ2-7, with 10 bases that match TRBD2. The V segment lost 5 bases and the J segment 2 bases; nucleotides outside the gene matches: 24. Germline lookup yields CDR1 MDHEN and CDR2 SYDVKM. CDR3 length equals 21 residues. CDR3 amino acids: CASSRMGPPGLARSATYEQYF. In DNA, the CDR3 is TGTGCCAGCAGTCGGATGGGACCTCCGGGACTAGCGCGAAGCGCCACCTACGAGCAGTACTTC.

V usage is TRBV5-5 and J usage is TRBJ1-1, with D possibly TRBD1 on 6 matching bases. The CDR3 is 13 residues long. CDR1 and CDR2 from the germline V gene are SGHKS and YYEKEE (reference sequence). Trimming pared 1 base from V and 6 bases from J, leaving 10 bases between. The DNA for the CDR3 is TGTGCCAGCAGCTTGTCAGGGGACGCTGAAGCTTTCTTT. Amino acid sequence: CASSLSGDAEAFF.

As for this clone: This sample also contains other DNA sequences that code for the same CDR3. The V gene is TRBV7-9, the J gene TRBJ1-1; 10 positions match TRBD1. The CDR3 contains 16 residues. From germline, CDR1 is SEHNR and CDR2 FQNEAQ (reference sequence). The ends lost 1 base at V and 2 bases at J; junction bases unmatched: 4. In DNA form, the CDR3 reads TGTGCCAGCAGCTTAGGAGGGACAGGGGAAAACACTGAAGCTTTCTTT. This encodes CASSLGGTGENTEAFF.

The chain uses TRBV19 and TRBJ2-6; 8 bases agree with TRBD1. Germline CDR1 is LNHDA and CDR2 is SQIVND (reference sequence). V shed 4 bases and J 0 bases; nucleotides not matched to a gene: 5. CDR3 length: 17 residues. The CDR3, as DNA: TGTGCCAGTAGTACCGGGACAGGAGTCTCTGGGGCCAACGTCCTGACTTTC. Its protein is CASSTGTGVSGANVLTF.

This clone was detected only a few times. The chain is built from TRBV10-1 and TRBJ1-1; D possibly corresponds to TRBD1 (5 bases). The CDR3 runs 14 residues. With 10 bases removed from V and 1 base from J, the gap between germline ends came to 16 bases. Germline V gene data show CDR1 as WNHNN and CDR2 as SYGVQD (reference sequence). CDR3 residues: CATNPGQTNTEAFF. The CDR3 coding sequence is TGCGCCACCAATCCCGGACAAACGAACACTGAAGCTTTCTTT.

The V gene is TRBV4-2, the J gene TRBJ2-1; 9 bases map to TRBD2. Germline CDR1 and CDR2: LGHNA and YNFKEQ. The trim removed 0 bases at V and 6 bases at J, leaving 6 bases unmatched. The CDR3 is made up of 16 amino acids. In nucleotides, the CDR3 is TGTGCCAGCAGCCAAGACGGAGCGGGAGGATTCAATGAGCAGTTCTTC. Residues: CASSQDGAGGFNEQFF.

The V gene is TRBV19, the J gene TRBJ1-6; no definite D call. Trimming cost V 9 bases and J 8 bases, with 17 bases left between them. CDR1 is LNHDA, CDR2 SQIVND, per germline (reference sequence). The CDR3 has 14 residues. CDR3 nucleotides: TGTGCCAGCTCCACCCAAGCCCAGGATTCACCCCTCCACTTT. It translates to CASSTQAQDSPLHF. Full variable domain (remainder filled in from reference TRBV19 and TRBJ1-6): DGGITQSPKYLFRKEGQNVTLSCEQNLNHDAMYWYRQDPGQGLRLIYYSQIVNDFQKGDIAEGYSVSREKKESFPLTVTSAQKNPTAFYLCASSTQAQDSPLHFGNGTRLTVT.

This chain joins TRBV19 and TRBJ2-7; the D gene is possibly TRBD1 (5 bases). This CDR3 comprises 14 residues. CDR1 and CDR2 (germline): LNHDA, SQIVND (reference sequence). V was pared by 5 bases and J by 1 base, with 12 bases between. The CDR3 is CASSVDRRSYEQYF. Here the CDR3 DNA reads TGTGCCAGTAGTGTCGACAGACGGTCCTACGAGCAGTACTTC.

This sequence joins TRBV28 and TRBJ2-7; 16 nucleotides match TRBD2. The CDR3 totals 17 residues. Germline values: CDR1 MDHEN, CDR2 SYDVKM. J gave up 2 bases and V 9 bases, and 10 bases lay outside the gene matches. The CDR3 here is CASQGLAGGEWPYEQYF. Written as DNA, the CDR3 is TGTGCCAGTCAGGGACTAGCGGGAGGGGAATGGCCCTACGAGCAGTACTTC.